This TCR beta chain was captured by sequencing in a study of technical replicates of blood from a handful of donors (dated by TCRdb to 2016 to 2017). The germline V gene (reference sequence) sets CDR1 to MNHNY and CDR2 to SVGAGI. The junction shows trimming of 11 bases on V and 4 bases on J, and the gene matches do not reach 8 bases of it. The CDR3 covers 15 residues, taking in both the cysteine and the phenylalanine. Only the CDR3 DNA is retained, 45 bases long and in frame from the first base. Of note for this clone: Its antigen target is currently unknown. No much larger clone is present one base from it, and per-base qualities are unavailable.

The library was prepared using the immunoSEQ multiplex PCR assay. In TCRdb, the immuneACCESS table is reduced to in-frame sequences with V and J assigned. These tables do not hold every clone; where another copy was compared, an unresolved V gene accounts for under half, and the others remain unexplained. The sample data list about 83,000 clones, and 92% of these were observed just once. Of the sample, 0.27% falls within the top ten clones. The V and J segments used are TRBV6-6 and TRBJ2-3; TRBD2 matches 14 bases in the middle. Sequencing was carried out using T cells isolated from PBMCs. This receptor was taken from a human donor in good health. The CDR3 reads as follows: CASRLAGGSADTQYF. The DNA sequence reads TGTGCCTCCCGACTAGCGGGGGGGTCCGCAGATACGCAGTATTTT.